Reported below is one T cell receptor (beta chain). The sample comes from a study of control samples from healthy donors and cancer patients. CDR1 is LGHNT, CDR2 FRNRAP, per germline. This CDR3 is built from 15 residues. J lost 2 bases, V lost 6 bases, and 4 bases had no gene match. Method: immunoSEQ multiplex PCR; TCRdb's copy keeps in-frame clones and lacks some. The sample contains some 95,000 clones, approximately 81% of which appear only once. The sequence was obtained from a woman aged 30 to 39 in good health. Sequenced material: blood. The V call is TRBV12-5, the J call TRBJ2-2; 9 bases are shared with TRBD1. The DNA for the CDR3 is TGTGCTAGTGGACGGGACAGGGAAAACACCGGGGAGCTGTTTTTT. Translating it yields CASGRDRENTGELFF.